The rows below give T cell receptor beta chains drawn from one sample of a study of shared clonotypes between healthy human individuals. This table comes from immunoSEQ multiplex PCR, and its TCRdb copy is limited to in-frame clones, with some not included. The table lists some 1.1 million clones, around 77% of them singletons. Sequences were obtained from memory CD4+ T cells from PBMCs. The source of these receptors is a man between 18 and 29 years old in good health. Some clones in this sample may be carry-over from other donors' samples. CDR3s include the opening cysteine and the closing phenylalanine or tryptophan. D genes are given only for firm matches. The size of a clone is reported for some rows only, either as once, few or many, or as a class for expanded clones.

>-|-|TRBJ2-7|TRBV5-1
CASSSPPGNIRSEQYF
TGCGCCAGCAGCTCCCCCCCGGGAAATATTCGTAGCGAGCAGTACTTC
>-|-|TRBJ2-2|TRBV6-1
CASRLYNTGELFF
TGTGCCAGCAGGTTATATAACACCGGGGAGCTGTTTTTT
>-|-|TRBJ1-1|TRBV5-1
CASGRGSGDTEAFF
TGCGCCAGCGGTAGGGGATCGGGGGACACTGAAGCTTTCTTT
>-|-|TRBJ1-1|TRBV6-1
CASSVFAGALSTEAFF
TGTGCCAGCAGTGTTTTCGCAGGGGCTCTAAGCACTGAAGCTTTCTTT
>few|TRBD2|TRBJ2-7|TRBV7-3
CASSLSAGAYEQYF
TGTGCCAGCAGCTTATCAGCGGGGGCCTACGAGCAGTACTTC
>-|TRBD1|TRBJ1-5|TRBV28
CASSLFSLRQGLSNQPQHF
TGTGCCAGCAGTTTATTCTCCCTGAGACAGGGACTTAGCAATCAGCCCCAGCATTTT
>few|TRBD1|TRBJ2-3|TRBV27
CASSDRTGYTDTQYF
TGTGCCAGCAGTGACAGGACAGGGTACACAGATACGCAGTATTTT
>-|TRBD2|TRBJ2-7|TRBV5-1
CASSWTVPGLAGGPYEQYF
TGCGCCAGCAGCTGGACAGTCCCGGGACTAGCGGGAGGGCCCTACGAGCAGTACTTC
>few|-|TRBJ1-3|TRBV28
CASGTGGNTIYF
TGTGCCAGCGGTACAGGGGGAAACACCATATATTTT
>-|-|TRBJ2-1|TRBV5-4
CASSPGPDNEQFF
TGTGCCAGCAGCCCGGGACCCGACAATGAGCAGTTCTTC
>-|-|TRBJ2-5|TRBV19
CASSRSRETQYF
TGTGCCAGTAGTAGATCTAGGGAGACCCAGTACTTC
>few|TRBD2|TRBJ2-7|TRBV5-1
CASSSQLAAYEQYF
TGCGCCAGCAGCTCCCAGCTAGCGGCCTACGAGCAGTACTTC
>many|-|TRBJ2-7|TRBV7-2
CASSSQGRSYEQYF
TGTGCCAGCAGCTCACAGGGTCGCTCCTACGAGCAGTACTTC
>-|-|TRBJ2-2|TRBV5-1
CASSLVGLTGELFF
TGCGCCAGCAGCTTGGTTGGCCTGACCGGGGAGCTGTTTTTT
>once|TRBD2|TRBJ2-2|TRBV5-1
CASSLNVAGAAGELFF
TGCGCCAGCAGCTTGAACGTAGCGGGAGCTGCCGGGGAGCTGTTTTTT
>-|-|TRBJ2-7|TRBV28
CASSINREQYF
TGTGCCAGCAGCATCAACCGAGAGCAGTACTTC
>-|-|TRBJ1-4|TRBV19
CASSGVGAQLFF
TGTGCCAGTAGTGGTGTGGGGGCCCAGCTGTTTTTT
>-|-|TRBJ2-7|TRBV5-6
CASSRGAGSDEQYF
TGTGCCAGCAGCCGCGGCGCAGGTTCGGACGAGCAGTACTTC
>-|-|TRBJ2-7|TRBV5-1
CASSLGWYYEQYF
TGCGCCAGCAGCTTGGGTTGGTACTACGAGCAGTACTTC
>once|-|TRBJ1-1|TRBV4-1
CASSQAPFGRGIEAFF
TGCGCCAGCAGCCAAGCTCCTTTTGGGCGTGGCATTGAAGCTTTCTTT
>once|-|TRBJ1-1|TRBV10-2
CASNGGGGADTEAFF
TGCGCCAGCAACGGGGGTGGGGGCGCCGACACTGAAGCTTTCTTT
>-|-|TRBJ1-2|TRBV11-1
CASSLDGNYGYTF
TGTGCCAGCAGCTTAGACGGAAACTATGGCTACACCTTC
>-|-|TRBJ2-7|TRBV28
CASSLGRVGFRGEQYF
TGTGCCAGCAGTTTAGGAAGAGTGGGATTTCGAGGGGAGCAGTACTTC
>-|-|TRBJ1-1|TRBV27
CASSLSRGSNTEAFF
TGTGCCAGCAGTTTATCGCGGGGGTCGAACACTGAAGCTTTCTTT
>-|-|TRBJ2-7|TRBV21-1
CASPYEQYF
TGTGCCAGCCCCTACGAGCAGTACTTC
>-|TRBD2|TRBJ2-1|TRBV20-1
CSAGGSLRGLF
TGCAGTGCTGGCGGGAGCCTCCGAGGTCTCTTC
>-|-|TRBJ2-7|TRBV27
CATFGADVGGEQYF
TGTGCCACCTTTGGGGCGGACGTAGGAGGGGAGCAGTACTTC
>few|TRBD2|TRBJ2-7|TRBV7-6
CASSFKSGASGSPTAYEQYF
TGTGCCAGCAGCTTCAAATCGGGGGCTAGCGGGAGCCCGACGGCCTACGAGCAGTACTTC
>-|-|TRBJ1-4|TRBV4-3
CASSWEGGTNEKLFF
TGCGCCAGCAGCTGGGAGGGGGGAACTAATGAAAAACTGTTTTTT
>-|TRBD1|TRBJ2-7|TRBV25-1
CASSDPGTGYEQYF
TGTGCCAGCAGTGACCCCGGGACAGGGTACGAGCAGTACTTC
>once|TRBD2|TRBJ2-1|TRBV5-1
CASSAGTSGYNEQFF
TGCGCCAGCAGCGCGGGGACTAGCGGTTACAATGAGCAGTTCTTC
>-|-|TRBJ1-4|TRBV7-2
CASSLARTWGEKLFF
TGTGCCAGCAGCCTAGCCCGGACATGGGGCGAAAAACTGTTTTTT
>-|-|TRBJ1-4|TRBV18
CASSPRGVVEKLFF
TGTGCCAGCTCACCACGGGGGGTAGTTGAAAAACTGTTTTTT
>-|TRBD2|TRBJ2-1|TRBV28
CANSFGGRYNEQFF
TGTGCCAACAGTTTCGGCGGGAGGTACAATGAGCAGTTCTTC
>-|-|TRBJ1-3|TRBV5-1
CASSLEGPSSGNTIYF
TGCGCCAGCAGCTTGGAGGGCCCGAGCTCTGGAAACACCATATATTTT
>once|-|TRBJ1-1|TRBV10-3
CAISPRVDSEAFF
TGTGCCATCAGCCCAAGGGTAGACAGTGAAGCTTTCTTT
>-|TRBD2|TRBJ2-7|TRBV5-1
CASSQRGGPYEQYF
TGCGCCAGCAGCCAGCGGGGTGGCCCCTACGAGCAGTACTTC
>-|TRBD1|TRBJ2-7|TRBV7-6
CASSLGQGGLGGYEQYF
TGTGCCAGCAGCTTGGGACAGGGGGGACTAGGAGGTTACGAGCAGTACTTC
>-|-|TRBJ2-1|TRBV5-4
CASSSLSTSDNEQFF
TGTGCCAGCAGCTCATTATCGACTAGTGACAATGAGCAGTTCTTC
>-|TRBD2|TRBJ2-5|TRBV7-3
CASSLDGTSRETQYF
TGTGCCAGCAGCTTAGATGGGACTAGCAGGGAGACCCAGTACTTC